This TCR beta chain was sequenced for a study of blood T cells in healthy people across ages. Then a second PCR, running roughly 7 to 11 cycles, was carried out with a sample-barcoded 5' primer and a J-beta primer mix. TCRdb passed the 5' RACE reads through MiXCR, listing each CDR3 protein once. Of 600,000 to 850,000 distinct CDR3 sequences in the sample, around 46% were seen once. Study-wide findings and caveats: Researchers said unsorted PBMCs prevented a conclusive naive versus antigen-experienced comparison.

This clonotype has more than one count but fewer than ten. The antigen remains undetermined. This receptor was identified in a woman aged 60-75 years in good health. Sequenced material: blood.

The CDR3, as DNA: TGTGCCAGCAGCCGGGGACAGGGGAGTGAAAAACTGTTTTTT. Protein product: CASSRGQGSEKLFF. The rearrangement joins TRBV12-3 or TRBV12-4 to TRBJ1-4, with 10 bases matching TRBD1. The CDR3 totals 14 residues. V was pared by 6 bases and J by 7 bases, with 5 bases of the junction left unmatched.